The sequence of this T cell receptor (beta chain) was determined in a study of blood T cells in healthy people across ages. Overall study findings and caveats: The recorded TCR beta diversity per million T cells decreased in a roughly linear manner with age.

This clonotype was detected many times. Its antigen is currently unknown. Primers used in a second PCR of about 7 to 12 cycles were a sample-barcoded 5' primer and a J-beta primer mix. TCRdb reprocessed the 5' RACE reads via MiXCR and lists one record per CDR3 protein. The sample has 850,000 to 1,000,000 distinct CDR3 sequences; about 44% are singletons. Source material: blood. The receptor was derived from a young man in good health.

The DNA of the CDR3 is TGCAGCGTTGAAAACAGGGGGGAAGGCTACACCTTC. The encoded protein is CSVENRGEGYTF. The genes are TRBV29-1 and TRBJ1-2, with TRBD1 matching 8 bases. With V trimmed by 2 bases and J by 8 bases, 4 bases remained unmatched. Germline V gene data show CDR1 as SQVTM and CDR2 as ANQGSEA. CDR3 length: 12 amino acids.